This T cell receptor (beta chain) was sequenced in a study of identical twins. Overall study results and limits: Insertions ran lower in abundant cord blood beta clonotypes, though not in memory repertoires. Zero-insertion analyses could be partly confounded by invariant MAIT and iNKT cells. Out-of-frame beta chain sequences displayed weaker excess sharing between twins.

This clonotype was observed a few times. Its antigen is unknown. Germline CDR1 and CDR2: DFQATT and SNEGSKA (reference sequence). The CDR3 consists of 15 residues. The V gene end was trimmed by 6 bases and the J gene end by 1 base; junction bases not matched to a gene: 9. With template switching, a universal primer site was added, and the cDNA carried unique molecular identifiers. TCRdb called the 5' RACE reads again in MiXCR, with one record for every CDR3 protein. The sample has under 300,000 distinct CDR3 sequences; over 9.5% are singletons. The sample was also reused in another study, on yellow fever vaccine responses in identical twins.

This sequence joins TRBV20-1 and TRBJ2-3; 8 bases match TRBD2. Specimen: memory (CD45RO+) T cells sorted from blood. This TCR was sampled from a woman younger than 30 in good health. In DNA form, the CDR3 reads TGCAGTGCCCCGGGAGGGCCGGGTGGCACAGATACGCAGTATTTT. This encodes CSAPGGPGGTDTQYF.